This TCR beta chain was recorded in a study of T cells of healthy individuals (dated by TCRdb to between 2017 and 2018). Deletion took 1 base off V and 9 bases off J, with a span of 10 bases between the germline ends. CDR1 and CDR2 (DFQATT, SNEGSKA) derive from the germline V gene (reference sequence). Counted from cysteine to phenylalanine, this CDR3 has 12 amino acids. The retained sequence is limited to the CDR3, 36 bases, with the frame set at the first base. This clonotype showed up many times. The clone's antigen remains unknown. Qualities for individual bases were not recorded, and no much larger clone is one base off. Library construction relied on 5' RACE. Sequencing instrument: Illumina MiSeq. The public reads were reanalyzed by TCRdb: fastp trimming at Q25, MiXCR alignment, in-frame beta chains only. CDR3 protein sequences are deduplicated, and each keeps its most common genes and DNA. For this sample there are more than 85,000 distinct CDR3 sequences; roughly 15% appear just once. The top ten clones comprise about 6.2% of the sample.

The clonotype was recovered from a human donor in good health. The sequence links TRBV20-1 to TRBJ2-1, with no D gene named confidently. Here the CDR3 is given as CSARASGPEQFF. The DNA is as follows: TGCAGTGCTAGAGCTTCCGGGCCTGAGCAGTTCTTC.